This record looks at one T cell receptor (beta chain) sequence and its context. The CDR3 is 13 amino acids. The V gene lost 4 bases and the J gene lost 5 bases, with 9 bases spanning the gap. Per the germline V gene, CDR1 is KGHSH and CDR2 is LQKENI. These data belong to a study of OX40 agonist ivuxolimab in advanced cancers. Only in-frame clones appear in the TCRdb table, and some are missing; sequencing was by immunoSEQ multiplex PCR. This sample carries tens of thousands of clones, 90% of them seen once, and the ten largest clones take approximately 10%. V and J are TRBV18 and TRBJ1-5; no clear D. This clonotype originated in an adult with an advanced solid tumor such as melanoma, head and neck, liver or kidney cancer. This sample comprised CD4+ or CD8+ T cells sorted from blood, obtained in a trial of the OX40 agonist ivuxolimab. The CDR3: CASSLGRDQPQHF. As DNA, the CDR3 is TGTGCCAGCTCACTAGGACGGGATCAGCCCCAGCATTTT. The whole variable domain, filled in from reference TRBV18 and TRBJ1-5, reads NAGVMQNPRHLVRRRGQEARLRCSPMKGHSHVYWYRQLPEEGLKFMVYLQKENIIDESGMPKERFSAEFPKEGPSILRIQQVVRGDSAAYFCASSLGRDQPQHFGDGTRLSIL.